The T cell receptor (beta chain) under discussion was sequenced for a study of CD8 T cells in Susac syndrome (dated by TCRdb to between 2018 and 2020). General notes on the study: Among the sequenced Susac syndrome patients, five or six had clinically active disease and fewer than 10 were in clinical remission. Whether CD8+ T cell activation and differentiation in Susac syndrome was antigen driven was tested using repertoire sequencing. At the time of blood withdrawal, Susac syndrome patients were either therapy-naive, taking corticosteroids (with some also receiving IVIg), or on IVIg alone. The study compared CD8+ T cell repertoire clonality among 12 healthy donors, 14 Susac syndrome patients and about 16 multiple sclerosis patients.

V lost 5 bases and J lost 6 bases; the stretch between them is 12 bases long. Including the terminal cysteine and phenylalanine, the CDR3 comprises 13 residues. Only the CDR3 portion is preserved as DNA: 39 bases, with reading frame beginning at the first base. CDR1 and CDR2, looked up from the germline V gene, are MNHEY and SVGEGT. Peripheral blood CD8+ and CD4+ T cells from healthy donors, Susac syndrome patients and multiple sclerosis patients were profiled by high-throughput TCR beta sequencing. The Susac syndrome patients fulfilled recently defined diagnostic criteria for definite or probable disease. Bulk CD8+ and CD4+ T cells were purified by magnetic negative isolation, whereas CD8+ TEMRA cells were enriched by FACS. Blood was collected in EDTA tubes and processed within 24 hours, with PBMCs isolated through density gradient centrifugation. PBMCs intended for TCR sequencing were frozen in liquid nitrogen and were later thawed in a 37 degrees C water bath. Purity of sorted or isolated CD4+, CD8+ and CD8+ TEMRA cells was at least 90%.

Remarks on this clonotype: Its antigen is unknown. Nothing much larger sits one base from this clone, and base qualities are not available.

Study-level results and caveats: The number of individuals in the TCR sequencing and HLA analysis was recognized as being relatively small. Fewer than 20 Susac-specific public clones were identified in the total CD8+ repertoire, and roughly five Susac-specific public clones were identified in the CD8+ TEMRA repertoire. Clonal expansion was observed in Susac syndrome CD8+ repertoires, with the highest expansion in CD8+ TEMRA cells and greater expansion in clinically active than in remitting patients.

RNA was extracted with the RNeasy kit and about 0.5 to 1 ug was reverse transcribed using random hexamers. TCR beta CDR3 regions were amplified with the immunoSEQ multiplex PCR assay covering 54 Vbeta and 13 Jbeta segments. PCR amplification bias was corrected by using a synthetic template baseline for primer optimization and computational correction. Per the source publication's procedure: Only productive sequences were kept, with reads annotated to V, D and J genes according to IMGT and analyzed in immunoSEQ Analyzer. Clonality was computed as one minus Shannon entropy normalized by log2 of the number of productive unique sequences. Public and private clones were assessed among the 100 most prevalent clones of each patient and control. Clones were defined as Susac-specific when absent from the healthy and MS cohorts, from approximately 1,100 published viral clones and from other ImmuneACCESS disease sequences. TCRdb redid the processing of the public reads, applying fastp at Q25 and MiXCR, and retained in-frame beta chains. Entries are consolidated by CDR3 protein sequence, retaining the most common genes and DNA. The V and J calls come from TCRdb's annotation, not from the publication. Counted in this sample were under 85,000 distinct CDR3 sequences; approximately 93% of them appeared once. Of the sample, approximately 0.45% falls within the top ten clones.

The rearrangement combines TRBV6-2 or TRBV6-3 with TRBJ2-3; the best D guess is TRBD2, with 5 bases matching. This clonotype was obtained from a human donor with Susac syndrome. The sample was CD8+ T cells from PBMCs. Here is the DNA: TGTGCCAGCAGTAAACTTAGCGCTGATACGCAGTATTTT. This gives the protein CASSKLSADTQYF.